This T cell receptor (beta chain) originates from a study of blood T cell repertoires in COVID-19. The wider study: Whether acute or convalescent, the COVID-19 samples came from the United States, Italy and Spain. T cells, B-cell-depleted T cells, or PBMCs supplied cDNA or gDNA.

Original processing methods: Estimated nucleated cell counts came from reference gene primer amplification. Only in-frame clones appear in the TCRdb table, and some are missing; sequencing was by immunoSEQ multiplex PCR. That table supplies the V and J calls and clone size; D and trimming were determined from the DNA. This table has over 30,000 clones, less than 95% appearing once. CDR1 is SGHRS, CDR2 YFSETQ, per germline. The CDR3 is 14 amino acids. V was cut by 2 bases and J by 1 base, with 9 bases left in between. The receptor's source is a man between 65 and 80 years old with active or convalescent COVID-19. This chain links TRBV5-1 with TRBJ1-1; maybe TRBD1 (5 bases). The sequencing sample was made of peripheral blood. CDR3 region: CASSFPGGNTEAFF. Written as DNA, the CDR3 is TGCGCCAGCAGCTTCCCGGGGGGGAACACTGAAGCTTTCTTT. The variable domain in full, with the rest retrieved from reference TRBV5-1 and TRBJ1-1, is KAGVTQTPRYLIKTRGQQVTLSCSPISGHRSVSWYQQTPGQGLQFLFEYFSETQRNKGNFPGRFSGRQFSNSRSEMNVSTLELGDSALYLCASSFPGGNTEAFFGQGTRLTVV.